These 3 T cell receptor beta chains originate from one sample sequenced in a study of CD8 T cells in ankylosing spondylitis. TCRdb reanalysed the 5' RACE reads using MiXCR and keeps one entry per CDR3 protein. The sample consists of roughly 40,000 distinct CDR3 sequences, 2.7% of them appearing once. Sequencing was performed on blood, either unsorted or a sorted T cell fraction (not recorded which). These receptors were collected from a male donor with ankylosing spondylitis or in good health (not recorded which).

This clonotype was picked up many times. V and J are TRBV9 and TRBJ2-7; 14 positions agree with TRBD2. This CDR3 region has 16 residues. CDR1 and CDR2 (germline): SGDLS, YYNGEE. Unmatched junction bases numbered 10, after V lost 7 bases and J lost 4 bases. CDR3 sequence: CASSPGTSGGVYEQYF. The CDR3 coding sequence is TGTGCCAGCTCGCCCGGGACTAGCGGGGGAGTTTACGAGCAGTACTTC. The entire variable domain, with the rest obtained from reference TRBV9 and TRBJ2-7, is as follows: DSGVTQTPKHLITATGQRVTLRCSPRSGDLSVYWYQQSLDQGLQFLIQYYNGEERAKGNILERFSAQQFPDLHSELNLSSLELGDSALYFCASSPGTSGGVYEQYFGPGTRLTVT.

This clonotype occurred many times. The rearrangement links TRBV9 to TRBJ2-5; 15 bases agree with TRBD2. In germline, CDR1 is SGDLS, CDR2 YYNGEE. J was trimmed by 4 bases and V by 0 bases; bases with no gene match: 7. The CDR3 sequence is 18 residues long. The CDR3 coding sequence is TGTGCCAGCAGCGTAGCTGGGACTAGCGGGAGGTTTGGAGAGACCCAGTACTTC. As protein: CASSVAGTSGRFGETQYF.

At least ten counts were recorded for this clonotype. This chain connects TRBV9 to TRBJ2-2; D possibly corresponds to TRBD1 (5 bases). Germline CDR1 reads SGDLS; CDR2 reads YYNGEE. This CDR3 region has 17 residues. Deletions cut 0 bases from V and 2 bases from J, with 14 bases between. CDR3 region: CASSVADFRTNTGELFF. CDR3 sequence (DNA): TGTGCCAGCAGCGTAGCTGATTTTCGGACAAACACCGGGGAGCTGTTTTTT.